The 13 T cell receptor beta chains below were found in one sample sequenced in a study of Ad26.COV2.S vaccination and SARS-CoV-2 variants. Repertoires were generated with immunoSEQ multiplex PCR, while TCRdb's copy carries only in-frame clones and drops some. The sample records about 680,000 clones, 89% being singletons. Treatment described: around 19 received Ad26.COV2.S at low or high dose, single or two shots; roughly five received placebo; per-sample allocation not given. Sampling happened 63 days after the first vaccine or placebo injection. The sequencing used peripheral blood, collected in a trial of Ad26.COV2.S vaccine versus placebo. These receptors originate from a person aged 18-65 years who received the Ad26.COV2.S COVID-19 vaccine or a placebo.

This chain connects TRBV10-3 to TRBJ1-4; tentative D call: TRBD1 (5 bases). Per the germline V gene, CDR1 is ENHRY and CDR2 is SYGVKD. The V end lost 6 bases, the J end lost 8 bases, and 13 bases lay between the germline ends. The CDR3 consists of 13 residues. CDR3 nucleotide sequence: TGTGCCATCAGAGGAGGGGAGGAGGAAAAACTGTTTTTT. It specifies CAIRGGEEEKLFF.

CDR3 in DNA: TGTGCCAGCAGTTACGACCCGTTTCCCTACGAGCAGTACTTC. Its translation: CASSYDPFPYEQYF. The V and J genes are TRBV6-2 or TRBV6-3 and TRBJ2-7; D not resolved. V dropped 2 bases and J dropped 2 bases, with 10 bases sitting between them. The CDR3 sequence is 14 residues long. The germline V gene encodes CDR1 MNHEY and CDR2 SVGEGT.

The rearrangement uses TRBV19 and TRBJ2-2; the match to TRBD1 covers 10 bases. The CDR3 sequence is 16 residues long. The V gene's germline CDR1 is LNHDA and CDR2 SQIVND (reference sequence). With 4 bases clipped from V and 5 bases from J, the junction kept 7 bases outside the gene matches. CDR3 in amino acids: CASSTRQGATTGELFF. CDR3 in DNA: TGTGCCAGTAGTACGAGACAGGGGGCGACAACCGGGGAGCTGTTTTTT.

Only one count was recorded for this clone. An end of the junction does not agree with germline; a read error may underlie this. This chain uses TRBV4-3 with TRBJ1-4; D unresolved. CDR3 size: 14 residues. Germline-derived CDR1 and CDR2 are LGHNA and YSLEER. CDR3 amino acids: CASSQAPKEEKLFF. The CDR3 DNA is TGCGCCAGCAGTCAAGCGCCTAAGGAGGAAAAACTGTTTTTT.

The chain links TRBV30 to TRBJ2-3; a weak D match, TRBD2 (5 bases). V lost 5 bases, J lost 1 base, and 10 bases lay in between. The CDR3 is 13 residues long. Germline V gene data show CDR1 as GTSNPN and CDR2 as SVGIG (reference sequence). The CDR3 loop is CAWEDGGTDTQYF. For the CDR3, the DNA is TGTGCCTGGGAGGACGGGGGCACAGATACGCAGTATTTT.

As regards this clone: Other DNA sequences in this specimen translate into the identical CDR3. The CDR3 DNA reads TGTGCCAGCAGTGAAGGGTATACGCAGTATTTT. Translated: CASSEGYTQYF. This chain connects TRBV6-1 to TRBJ2-3; D not resolved. CDR1 and CDR2 (germline): MNHNS, SASEGT. V was trimmed by 1 base and J by 7 bases, leaving 3 bases between them. This CDR3 is 11 amino acids long.

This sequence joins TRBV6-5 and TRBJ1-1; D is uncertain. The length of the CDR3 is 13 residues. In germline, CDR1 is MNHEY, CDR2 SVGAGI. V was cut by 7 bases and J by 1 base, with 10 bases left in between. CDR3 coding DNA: TGTGCCAGCACCCAAGTGGGGAACACTGAAGCTTTCTTT. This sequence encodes CASTQVGNTEAFF.

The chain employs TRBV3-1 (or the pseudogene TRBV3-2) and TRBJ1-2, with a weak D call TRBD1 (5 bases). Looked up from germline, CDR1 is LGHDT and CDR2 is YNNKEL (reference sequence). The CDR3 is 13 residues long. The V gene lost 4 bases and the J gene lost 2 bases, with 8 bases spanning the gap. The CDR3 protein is CASSREGNYGYTF. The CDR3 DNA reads TGTGCCAGCAGCCGGGAGGGGAACTATGGCTACACCTTC.

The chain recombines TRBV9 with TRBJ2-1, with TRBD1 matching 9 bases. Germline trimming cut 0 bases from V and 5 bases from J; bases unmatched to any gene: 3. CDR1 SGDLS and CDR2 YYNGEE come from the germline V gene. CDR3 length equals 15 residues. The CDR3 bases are TGTGCCAGCAGCGTAGGGGGGACAGGGAACAATGAGCAGTTCTTC. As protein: CASSVGGTGNNEQFF. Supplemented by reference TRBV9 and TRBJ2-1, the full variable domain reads DSGVTQTPKHLITATGQRVTLRCSPRSGDLSVYWYQQSLDQGLQFLIQYYNGEERAKGNILERFSAQQFPDLHSELNLSSLELGDSALYFCASSVGGTGNNEQFFGPGTRLTVL.

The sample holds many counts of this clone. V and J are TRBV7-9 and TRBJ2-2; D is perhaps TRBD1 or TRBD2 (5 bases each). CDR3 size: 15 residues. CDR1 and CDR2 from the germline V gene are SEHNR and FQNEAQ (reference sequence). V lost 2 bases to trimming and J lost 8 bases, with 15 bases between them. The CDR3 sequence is CASSLSGSGGGELFF. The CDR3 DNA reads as TGTGCCAGCAGCTTATCCGGCAGTGGGGGTGGGGAGCTGTTTTTT.

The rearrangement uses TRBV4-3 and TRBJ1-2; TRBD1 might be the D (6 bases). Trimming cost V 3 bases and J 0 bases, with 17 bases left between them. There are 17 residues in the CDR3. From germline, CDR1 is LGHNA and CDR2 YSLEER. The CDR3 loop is CASSHNPRGLANYGYTF. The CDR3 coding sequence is TGCGCCAGCAGCCATAACCCGAGGGGGTTAGCTAACTATGGCTACACCTTC.

The CDR3, as DNA: TGTGCCAGCAGCCCCCGGGACTACTCCTACAATGAGCAGTTCTTC. Translation gives CASSPRDYSYNEQFF. The J gene is TRBJ2-1, the V gene TRBV5-4, with TRBD2 identical over 7 bases. Looked up from germline, CDR1 is SGHNT and CDR2 is YYREEE (reference sequence). This CDR3 has 15 residues. The V and J ends lost 4 bases and 0 bases, in that order; junction bases with no gene match: 4.

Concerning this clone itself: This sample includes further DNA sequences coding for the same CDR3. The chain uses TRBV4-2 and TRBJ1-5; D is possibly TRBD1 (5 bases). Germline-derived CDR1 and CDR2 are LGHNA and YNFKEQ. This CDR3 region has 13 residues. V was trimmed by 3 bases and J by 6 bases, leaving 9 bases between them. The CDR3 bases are TGTGCCAGCAGCCAGGAAAGGGGTCAGCCCCAGCATTTT. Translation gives CASSQERGQPQHF.